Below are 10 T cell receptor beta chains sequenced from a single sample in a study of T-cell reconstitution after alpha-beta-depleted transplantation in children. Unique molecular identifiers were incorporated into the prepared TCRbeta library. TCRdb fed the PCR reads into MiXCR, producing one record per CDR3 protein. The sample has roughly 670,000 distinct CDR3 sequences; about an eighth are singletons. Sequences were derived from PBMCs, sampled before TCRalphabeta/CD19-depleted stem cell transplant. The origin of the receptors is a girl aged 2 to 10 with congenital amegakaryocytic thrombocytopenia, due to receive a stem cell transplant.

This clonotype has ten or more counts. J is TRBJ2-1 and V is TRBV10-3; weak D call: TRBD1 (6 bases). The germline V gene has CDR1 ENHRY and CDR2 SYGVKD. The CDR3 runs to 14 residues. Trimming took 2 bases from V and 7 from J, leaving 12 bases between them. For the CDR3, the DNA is TGTGCCATCAGTGAGCCAAACGACAGGAATGAGCAGTTCTTC. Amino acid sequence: CAISEPNDRNEQFF.

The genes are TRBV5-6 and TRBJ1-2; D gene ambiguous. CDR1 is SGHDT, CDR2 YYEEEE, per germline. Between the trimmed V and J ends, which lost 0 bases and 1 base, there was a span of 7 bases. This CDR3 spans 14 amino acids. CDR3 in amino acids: CASSLVAFNYGYTF. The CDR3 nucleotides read TGTGCCAGCAGCTTGGTGGCTTTTAACTATGGCTACACCTTC.

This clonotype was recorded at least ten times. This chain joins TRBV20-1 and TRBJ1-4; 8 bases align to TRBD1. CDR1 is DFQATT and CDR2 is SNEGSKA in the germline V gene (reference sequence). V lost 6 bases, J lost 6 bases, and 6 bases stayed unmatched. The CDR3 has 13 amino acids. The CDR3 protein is CSAEDRADEKLFF. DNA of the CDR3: TGCAGTGCCGAGGACAGGGCGGATGAAAAACTGTTTTTT.

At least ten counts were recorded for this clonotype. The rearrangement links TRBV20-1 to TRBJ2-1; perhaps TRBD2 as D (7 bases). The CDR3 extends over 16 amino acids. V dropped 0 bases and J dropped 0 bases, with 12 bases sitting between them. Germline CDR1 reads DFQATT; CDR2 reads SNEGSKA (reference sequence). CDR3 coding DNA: TGCAGTGCTAGAGACGGCGGGGGCAGCTCCTACAATGAGCAGTTCTTC. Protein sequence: CSARDGGGSSYNEQFF.

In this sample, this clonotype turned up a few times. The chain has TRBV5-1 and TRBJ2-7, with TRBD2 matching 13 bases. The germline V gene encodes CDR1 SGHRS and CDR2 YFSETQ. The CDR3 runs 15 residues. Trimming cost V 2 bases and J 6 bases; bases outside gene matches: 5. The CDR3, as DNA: TGCGCCAGCAGCTTAGGACTAGCGGGAGCGGTCGAGCAGTACTTC. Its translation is CASSLGLAGAVEQYF.

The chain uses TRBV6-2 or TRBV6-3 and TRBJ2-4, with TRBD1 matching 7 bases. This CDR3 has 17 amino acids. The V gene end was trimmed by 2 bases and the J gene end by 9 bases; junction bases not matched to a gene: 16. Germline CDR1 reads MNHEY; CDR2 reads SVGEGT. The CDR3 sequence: CASSYARGPTGLSIQYF. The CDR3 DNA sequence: TGTGCCAGCAGTTACGCGAGGGGCCCGACAGGGTTGTCCATTCAGTACTTC.

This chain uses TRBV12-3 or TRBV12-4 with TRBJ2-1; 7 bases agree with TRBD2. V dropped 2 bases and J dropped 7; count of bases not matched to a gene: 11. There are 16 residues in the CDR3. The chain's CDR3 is CASSLWGRSGKNEQFF. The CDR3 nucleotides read TGTGCCAGCAGTTTATGGGGCAGAAGCGGGAAGAATGAGCAGTTCTTC.

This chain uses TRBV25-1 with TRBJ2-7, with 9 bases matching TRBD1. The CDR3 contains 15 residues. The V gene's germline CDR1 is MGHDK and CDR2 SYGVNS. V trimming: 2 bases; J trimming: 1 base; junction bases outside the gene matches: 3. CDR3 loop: CASSEPGQGSYEQYF. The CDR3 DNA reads TGTGCCAGCAGTGAACCGGGACAGGGTTCCTACGAGCAGTACTTC.

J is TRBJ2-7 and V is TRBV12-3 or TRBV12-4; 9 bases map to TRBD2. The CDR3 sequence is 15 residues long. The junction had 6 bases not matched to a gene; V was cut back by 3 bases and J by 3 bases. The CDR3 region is CASSLGTSRYYEQYF. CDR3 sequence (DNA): TGTGCCAGCAGTTTGGGGACTAGCAGATACTACGAGCAGTACTTC.

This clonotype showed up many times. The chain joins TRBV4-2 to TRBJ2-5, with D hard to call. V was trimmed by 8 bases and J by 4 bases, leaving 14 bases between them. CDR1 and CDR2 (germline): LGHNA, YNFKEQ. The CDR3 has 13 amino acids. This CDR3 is CASSFGSGETQYF. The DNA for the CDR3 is TGTGCCAGCTCCTTCGGGTCTGGAGAGACCCAGTACTTC.